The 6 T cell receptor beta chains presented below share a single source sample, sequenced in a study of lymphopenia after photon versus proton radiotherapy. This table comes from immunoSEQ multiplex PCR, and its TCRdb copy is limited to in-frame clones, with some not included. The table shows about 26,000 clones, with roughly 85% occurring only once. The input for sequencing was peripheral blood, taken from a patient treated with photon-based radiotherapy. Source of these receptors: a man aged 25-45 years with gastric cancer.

The CDR3 sequence: CASSNGRALANEQFF. CDR3 DNA: TGCGCCAGCAGCAACGGGAGGGCCCTCGCCAATGAGCAGTTCTTC. This sequence joins TRBV5-1 and TRBJ2-1; 8 nucleotides align to TRBD2. Germline V gives CDR1 SGHRS, CDR2 YFSETQ. The CDR3 consists of 15 residues. J gave up 6 bases and V 4 bases, and 9 bases lay outside the gene matches.

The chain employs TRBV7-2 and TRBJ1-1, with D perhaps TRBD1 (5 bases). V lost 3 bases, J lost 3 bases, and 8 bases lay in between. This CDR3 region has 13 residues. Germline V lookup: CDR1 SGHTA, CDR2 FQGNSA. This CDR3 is CASSFKQDTEAFF. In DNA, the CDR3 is TGTGCCAGCAGCTTTAAACAGGACACTGAAGCTTTCTTT.

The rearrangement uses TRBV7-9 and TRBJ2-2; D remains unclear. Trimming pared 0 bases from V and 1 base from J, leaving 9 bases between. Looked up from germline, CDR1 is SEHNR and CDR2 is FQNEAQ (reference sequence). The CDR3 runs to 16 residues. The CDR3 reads CASSLARAMNTGELFF. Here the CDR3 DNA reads TGTGCCAGCAGCTTAGCCCGGGCTATGAACACCGGGGAGCTGTTTTTT.

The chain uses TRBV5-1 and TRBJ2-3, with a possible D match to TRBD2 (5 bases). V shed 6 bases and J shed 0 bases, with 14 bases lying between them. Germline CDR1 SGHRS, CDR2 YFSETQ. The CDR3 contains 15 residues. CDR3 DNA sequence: TGCGCCAGCACCAGGACTGGAGAAAGCACAGATACGCAGTATTTT. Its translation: CASTRTGESTDTQYF. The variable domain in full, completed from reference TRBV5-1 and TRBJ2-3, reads KAGVTQTPRYLIKTRGQQVTLSCSPISGHRSVSWYQQTPGQGLQFLFEYFSETQRNKGNFPGRFSGRQFSNSRSEMNVSTLELGDSALYLCASTRTGESTDTQYFGPGTRLTVL.

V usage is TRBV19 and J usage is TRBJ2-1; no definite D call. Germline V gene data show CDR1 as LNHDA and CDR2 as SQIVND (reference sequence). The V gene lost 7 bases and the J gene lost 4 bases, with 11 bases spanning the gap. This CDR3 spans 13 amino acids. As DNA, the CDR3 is TGTGCCAGTATTGGGCTCCCTTACAATGAGCAGTTCTTC. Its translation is CASIGLPYNEQFF.

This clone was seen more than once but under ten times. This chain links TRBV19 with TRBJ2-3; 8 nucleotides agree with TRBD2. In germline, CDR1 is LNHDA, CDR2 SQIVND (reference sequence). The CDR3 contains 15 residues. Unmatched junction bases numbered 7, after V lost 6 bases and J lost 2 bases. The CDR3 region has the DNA TGTGCCAGTAGCGAACCGGGACTAGTCACAGATACGCAGTATTTT. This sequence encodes CASSEPGLVTDTQYF.